The clone carrying this T cell receptor (beta chain) was seen a few times. Antigen: not known. Per germline, CDR1 SGHRS and CDR2 YFSETQ. The CDR3 runs 13 residues. The V and J ends lost 6 bases and 1 base respectively, with 9 bases between them. Alongside a J-beta primer mix, a sample-barcoded 5' primer served in a second PCR lasting roughly 6 to 11 cycles. Each cDNA molecule was tagged by a template-switch adaptor that had 12 random nucleotides. TCRdb redid the calling of the 5' RACE reads with MiXCR, one entry per CDR3 protein. Seen here are 1.8 million or so distinct CDR3 sequences, about 39% observed once, and the top ten hold more than 20%. The data originate from a study of blood T cells in healthy people across ages. Study-level findings and limits: Bulk PBMC profiling left naive and antigen-experienced comparisons inconclusive.

Approximately 9.2 milliliters was the volume of peripheral blood drawn from each donor. V is TRBV5-1 and J is TRBJ2-3; D call uncertain. The TCR comes from a human donor in good health. Source material: blood. CDR3 protein: CASTRVGTDTQYF. The CDR3 DNA follows: TGCGCCAGCACCCGGGTGGGCACAGATACGCAGTATTTT.